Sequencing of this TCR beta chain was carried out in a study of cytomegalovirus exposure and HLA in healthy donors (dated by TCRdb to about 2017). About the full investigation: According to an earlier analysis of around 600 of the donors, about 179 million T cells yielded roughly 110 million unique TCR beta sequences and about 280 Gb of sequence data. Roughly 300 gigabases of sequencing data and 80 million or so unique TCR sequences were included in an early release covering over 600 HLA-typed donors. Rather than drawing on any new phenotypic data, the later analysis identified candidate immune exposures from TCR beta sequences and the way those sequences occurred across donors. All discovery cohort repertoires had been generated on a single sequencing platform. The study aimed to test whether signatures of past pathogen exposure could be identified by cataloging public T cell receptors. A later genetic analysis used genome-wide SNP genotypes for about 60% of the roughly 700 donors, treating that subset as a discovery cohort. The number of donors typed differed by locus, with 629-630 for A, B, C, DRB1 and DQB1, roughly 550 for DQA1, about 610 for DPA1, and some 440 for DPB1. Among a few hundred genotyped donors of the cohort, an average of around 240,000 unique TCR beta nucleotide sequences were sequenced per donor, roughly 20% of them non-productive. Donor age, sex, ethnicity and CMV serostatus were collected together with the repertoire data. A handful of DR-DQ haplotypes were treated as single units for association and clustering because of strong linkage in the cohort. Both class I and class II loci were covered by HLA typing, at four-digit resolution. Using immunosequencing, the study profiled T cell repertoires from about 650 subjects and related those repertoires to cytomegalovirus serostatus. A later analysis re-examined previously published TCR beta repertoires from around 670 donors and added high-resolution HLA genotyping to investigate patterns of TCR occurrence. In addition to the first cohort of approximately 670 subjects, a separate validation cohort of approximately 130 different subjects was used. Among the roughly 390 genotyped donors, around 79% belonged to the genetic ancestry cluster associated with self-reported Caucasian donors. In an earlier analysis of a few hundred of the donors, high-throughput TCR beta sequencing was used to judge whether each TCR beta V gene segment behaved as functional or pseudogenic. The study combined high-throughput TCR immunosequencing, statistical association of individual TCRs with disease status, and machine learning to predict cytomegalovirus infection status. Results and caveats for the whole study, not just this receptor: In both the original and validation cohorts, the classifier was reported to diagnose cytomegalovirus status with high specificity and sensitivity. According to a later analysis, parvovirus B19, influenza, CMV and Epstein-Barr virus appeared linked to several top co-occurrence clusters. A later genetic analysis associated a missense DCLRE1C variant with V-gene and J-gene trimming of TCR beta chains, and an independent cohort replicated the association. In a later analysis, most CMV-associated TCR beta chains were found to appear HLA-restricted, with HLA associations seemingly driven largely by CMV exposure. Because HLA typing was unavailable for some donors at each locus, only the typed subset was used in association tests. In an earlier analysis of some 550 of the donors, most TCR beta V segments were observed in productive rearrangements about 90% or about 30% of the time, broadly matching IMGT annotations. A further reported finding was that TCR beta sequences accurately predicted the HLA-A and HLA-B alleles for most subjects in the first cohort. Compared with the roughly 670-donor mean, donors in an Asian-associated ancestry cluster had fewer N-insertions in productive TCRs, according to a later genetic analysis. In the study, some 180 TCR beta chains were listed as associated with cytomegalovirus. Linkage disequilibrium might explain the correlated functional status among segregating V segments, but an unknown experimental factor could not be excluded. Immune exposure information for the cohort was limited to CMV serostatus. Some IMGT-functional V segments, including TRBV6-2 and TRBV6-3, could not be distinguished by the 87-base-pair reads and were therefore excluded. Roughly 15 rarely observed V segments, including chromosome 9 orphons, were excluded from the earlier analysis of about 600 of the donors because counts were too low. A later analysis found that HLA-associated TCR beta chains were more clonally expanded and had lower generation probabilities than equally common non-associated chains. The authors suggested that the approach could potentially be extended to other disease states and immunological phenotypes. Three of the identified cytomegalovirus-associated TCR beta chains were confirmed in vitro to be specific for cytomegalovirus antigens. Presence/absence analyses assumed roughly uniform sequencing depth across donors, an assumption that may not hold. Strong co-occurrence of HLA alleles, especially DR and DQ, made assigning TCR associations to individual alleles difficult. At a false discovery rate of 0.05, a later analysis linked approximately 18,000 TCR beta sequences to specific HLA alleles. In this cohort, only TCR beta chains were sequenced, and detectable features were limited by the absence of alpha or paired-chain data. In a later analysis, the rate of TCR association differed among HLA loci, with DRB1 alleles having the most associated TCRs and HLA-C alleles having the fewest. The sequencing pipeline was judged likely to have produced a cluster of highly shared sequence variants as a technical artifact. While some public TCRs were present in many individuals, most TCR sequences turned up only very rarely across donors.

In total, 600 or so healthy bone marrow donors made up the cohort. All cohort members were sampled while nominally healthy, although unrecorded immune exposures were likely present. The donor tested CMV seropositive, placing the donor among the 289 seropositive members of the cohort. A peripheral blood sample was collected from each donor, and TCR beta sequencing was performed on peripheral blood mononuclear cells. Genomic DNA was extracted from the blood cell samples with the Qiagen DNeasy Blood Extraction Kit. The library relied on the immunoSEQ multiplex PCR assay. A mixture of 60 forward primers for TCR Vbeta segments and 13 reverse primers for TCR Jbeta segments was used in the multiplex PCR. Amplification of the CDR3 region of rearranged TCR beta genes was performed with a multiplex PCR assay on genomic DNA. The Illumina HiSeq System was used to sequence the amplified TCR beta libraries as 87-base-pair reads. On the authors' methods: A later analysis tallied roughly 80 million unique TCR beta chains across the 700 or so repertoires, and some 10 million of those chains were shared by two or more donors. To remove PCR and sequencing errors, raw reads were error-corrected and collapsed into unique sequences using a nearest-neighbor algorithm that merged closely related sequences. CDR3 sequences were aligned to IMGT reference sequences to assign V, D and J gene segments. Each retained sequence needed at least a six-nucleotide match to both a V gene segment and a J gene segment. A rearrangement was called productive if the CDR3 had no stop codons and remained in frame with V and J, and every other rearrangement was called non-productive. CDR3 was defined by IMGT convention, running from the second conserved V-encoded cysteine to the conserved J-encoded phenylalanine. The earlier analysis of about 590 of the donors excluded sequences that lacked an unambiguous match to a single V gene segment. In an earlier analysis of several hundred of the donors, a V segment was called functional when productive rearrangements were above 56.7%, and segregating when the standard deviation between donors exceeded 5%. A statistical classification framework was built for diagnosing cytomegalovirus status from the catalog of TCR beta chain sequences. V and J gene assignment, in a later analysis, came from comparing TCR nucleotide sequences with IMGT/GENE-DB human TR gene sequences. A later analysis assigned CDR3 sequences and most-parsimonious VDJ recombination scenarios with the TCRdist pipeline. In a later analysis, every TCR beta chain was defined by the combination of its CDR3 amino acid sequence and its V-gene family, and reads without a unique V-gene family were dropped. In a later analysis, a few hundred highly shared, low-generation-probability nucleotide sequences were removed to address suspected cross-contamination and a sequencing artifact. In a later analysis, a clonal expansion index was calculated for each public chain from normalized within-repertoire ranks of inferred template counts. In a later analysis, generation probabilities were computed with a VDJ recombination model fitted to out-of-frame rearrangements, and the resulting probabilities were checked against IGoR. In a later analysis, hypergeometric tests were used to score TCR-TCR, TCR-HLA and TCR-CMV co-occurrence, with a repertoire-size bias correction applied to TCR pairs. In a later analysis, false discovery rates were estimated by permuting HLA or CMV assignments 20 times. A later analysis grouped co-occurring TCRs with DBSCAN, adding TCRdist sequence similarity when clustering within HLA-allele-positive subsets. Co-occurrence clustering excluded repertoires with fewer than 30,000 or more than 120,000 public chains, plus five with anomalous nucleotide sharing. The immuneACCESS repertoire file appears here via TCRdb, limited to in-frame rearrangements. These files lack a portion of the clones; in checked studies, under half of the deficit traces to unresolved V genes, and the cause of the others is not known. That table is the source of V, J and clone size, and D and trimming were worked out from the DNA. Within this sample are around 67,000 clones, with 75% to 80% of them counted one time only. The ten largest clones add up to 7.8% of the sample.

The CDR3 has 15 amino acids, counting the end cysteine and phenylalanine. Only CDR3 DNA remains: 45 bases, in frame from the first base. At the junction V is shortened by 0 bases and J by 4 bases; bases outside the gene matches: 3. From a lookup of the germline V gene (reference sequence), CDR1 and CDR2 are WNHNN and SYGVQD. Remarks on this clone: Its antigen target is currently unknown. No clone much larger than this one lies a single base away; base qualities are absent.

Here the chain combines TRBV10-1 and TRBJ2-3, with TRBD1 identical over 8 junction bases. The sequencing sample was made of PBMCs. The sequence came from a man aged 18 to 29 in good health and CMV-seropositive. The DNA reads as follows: TGCGCCAGCAGTGAGTCGCAGGGGGCGGCAGATACGCAGTATTTT. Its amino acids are CASSESQGAADTQYF.